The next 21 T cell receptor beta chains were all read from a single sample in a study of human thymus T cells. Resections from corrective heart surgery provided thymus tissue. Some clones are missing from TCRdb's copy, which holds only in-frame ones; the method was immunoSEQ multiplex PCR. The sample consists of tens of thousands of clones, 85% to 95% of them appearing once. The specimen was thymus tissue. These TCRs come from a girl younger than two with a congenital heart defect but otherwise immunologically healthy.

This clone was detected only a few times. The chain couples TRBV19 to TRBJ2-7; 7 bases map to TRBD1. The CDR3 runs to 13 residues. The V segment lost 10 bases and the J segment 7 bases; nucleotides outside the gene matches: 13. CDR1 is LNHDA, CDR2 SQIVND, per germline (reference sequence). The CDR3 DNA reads TGTGCCACCACGGGAAGGGGGCCGAGGGAGCAGTACTTC. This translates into CATTGRGPREQYF.

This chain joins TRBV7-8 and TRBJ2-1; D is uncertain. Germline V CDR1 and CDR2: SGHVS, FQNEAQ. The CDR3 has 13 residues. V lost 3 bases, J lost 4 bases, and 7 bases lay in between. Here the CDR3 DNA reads TGTGCCAGCAGCTTGGGTAGGTACAATGAGCAGTTCTTC. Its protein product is CASSLGRYNEQFF.

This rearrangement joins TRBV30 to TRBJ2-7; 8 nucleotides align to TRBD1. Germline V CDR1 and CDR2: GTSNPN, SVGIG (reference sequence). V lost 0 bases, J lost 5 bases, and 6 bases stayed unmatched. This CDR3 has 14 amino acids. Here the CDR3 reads CAWSVQDRENEQYF. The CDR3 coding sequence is TGTGCCTGGAGTGTACAGGACAGGGAGAACGAGCAGTACTTC.

This CDR3 reads CASSQELAGVSYEQYF. The CDR3 coding sequence is TGCGCCAGCAGCCAAGAGCTAGCGGGAGTCTCCTACGAGCAGTACTTC. The chain has TRBV4-3 and TRBJ2-7, with TRBD2 matching over 10 bases. The J segment lost 0 bases and the V segment lost 0 bases, leaving 2 bases of the junction unmatched. Germline loops: CDR1 LGHNA, CDR2 YSLEER. This CDR3 is 16 amino acids long.

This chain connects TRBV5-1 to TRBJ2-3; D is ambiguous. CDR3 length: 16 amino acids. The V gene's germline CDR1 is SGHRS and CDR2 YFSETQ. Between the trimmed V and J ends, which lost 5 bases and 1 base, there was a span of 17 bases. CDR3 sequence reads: CASSLHPLLCTDTQYF. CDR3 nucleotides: TGCGCCAGCAGTCTCCATCCCCTTCTATGCACAGATACGCAGTATTTT.

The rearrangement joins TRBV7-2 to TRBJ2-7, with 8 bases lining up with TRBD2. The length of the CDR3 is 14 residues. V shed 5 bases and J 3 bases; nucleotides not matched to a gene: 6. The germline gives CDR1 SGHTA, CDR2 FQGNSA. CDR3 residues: CASSTPGGGYEQYF. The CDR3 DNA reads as TGTGCCAGCAGCACCCCCGGGGGGGGCTACGAGCAGTACTTC. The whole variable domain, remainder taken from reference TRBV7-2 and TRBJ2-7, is GAGVSQSPSNKVTEKGKDVELRCDPISGHTALYWYRQSLGQGLEFLIYFQGNSAPDKSGLPSDRFSAERTGGSVSTLTIQRTQQEDSAVYLCASSTPGGGYEQYFGPGTRLTVT.

The CDR3 nucleotides read TGTGCCAGCTCACCAGGGCAGGGGAGGACAGATACGCAGTATTTT. Encoded protein: CASSPGQGRTDTQYF. This chain connects TRBV18 to TRBJ2-3; D assignment may be TRBD1 or TRBD2 (6 bases each). Germline CDR1 and CDR2: KGHSH and LQKENI. The CDR3 runs to 15 residues. V lost 2 bases, J lost 3 bases, and 12 bases lay in between. The full variable domain, rest sourced from reference TRBV18 and TRBJ2-3, is NAGVMQNPRHLVRRRGQEARLRCSPMKGHSHVYWYRQLPEEGLKFMVYLQKENIIDESGMPKERFSAEFPKEGPSILRIQQVVRGDSAAYFCASSPGQGRTDTQYFGPGTRLTVL.

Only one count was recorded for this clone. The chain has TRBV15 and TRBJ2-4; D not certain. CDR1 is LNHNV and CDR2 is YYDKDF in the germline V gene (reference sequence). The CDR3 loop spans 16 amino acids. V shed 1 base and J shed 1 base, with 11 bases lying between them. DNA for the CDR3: TGTGCCACCAGCAGAGTATTAAAAGTTGCCAAAAACATTCAGTACTTC. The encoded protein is CATSRVLKVAKNIQYF.

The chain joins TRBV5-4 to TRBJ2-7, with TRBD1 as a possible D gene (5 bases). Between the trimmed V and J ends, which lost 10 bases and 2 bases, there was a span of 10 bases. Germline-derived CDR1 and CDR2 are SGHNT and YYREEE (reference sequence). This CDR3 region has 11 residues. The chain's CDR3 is CAYQGTYEQYF. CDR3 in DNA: TGTGCCTACCAGGGTACCTACGAGCAGTACTTC.

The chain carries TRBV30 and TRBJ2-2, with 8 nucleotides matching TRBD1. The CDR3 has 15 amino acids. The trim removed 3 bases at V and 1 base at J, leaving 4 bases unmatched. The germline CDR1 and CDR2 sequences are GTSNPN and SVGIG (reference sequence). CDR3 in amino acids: CAWSPGTGNTGELFF. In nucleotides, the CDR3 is TGTGCCTGGAGCCCCGGGACAGGGAACACCGGGGAGCTGTTTTTT.

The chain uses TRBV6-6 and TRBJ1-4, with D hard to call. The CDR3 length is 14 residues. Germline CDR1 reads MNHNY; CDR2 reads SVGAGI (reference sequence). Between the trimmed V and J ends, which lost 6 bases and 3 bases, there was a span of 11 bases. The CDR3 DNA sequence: TGTGCCAGCAGGCCTTGGGGTCCTAATGAAAAACTGTTTTTT. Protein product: CASRPWGPNEKLFF.

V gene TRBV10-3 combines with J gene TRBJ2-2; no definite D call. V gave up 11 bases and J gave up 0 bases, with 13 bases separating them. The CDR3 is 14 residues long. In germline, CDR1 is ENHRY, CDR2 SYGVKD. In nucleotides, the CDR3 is TGTGCCTCTTCGTGCCAGCCGAACACCGGGGAGCTGTTTTTT. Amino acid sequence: CASSCQPNTGELFF.

The CDR3 is CASSSPSHNEQFF. The CDR3 nucleotides read TGTGCCAGCAGCTCCCCTAGTCACAATGAGCAGTTCTTC. The V call is TRBV5-5, the J call TRBJ2-1; the D is unclear. There are 13 residues in the CDR3. CDR1 and CDR2 from the germline V gene are SGHKS and YYEKEE (reference sequence). V lost 3 bases, J lost 5 bases, and 9 bases lay in between.

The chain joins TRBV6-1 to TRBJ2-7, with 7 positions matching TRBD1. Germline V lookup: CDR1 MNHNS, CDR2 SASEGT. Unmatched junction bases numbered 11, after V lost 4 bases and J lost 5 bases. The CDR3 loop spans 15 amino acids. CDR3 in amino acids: CASSANDREGNEQYF. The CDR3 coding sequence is TGTGCCAGCAGTGCGAATGACAGGGAAGGAAACGAGCAGTACTTC.

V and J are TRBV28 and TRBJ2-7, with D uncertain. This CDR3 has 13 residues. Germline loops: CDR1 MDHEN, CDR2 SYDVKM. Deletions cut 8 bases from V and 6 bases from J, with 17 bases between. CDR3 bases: TGTGCCAGCCAGTTTAGTAGAGCAGGCGAGCAGTACTTC. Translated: CASQFSRAGEQYF.

CDR3: CASSALAGGPSEQFF. In DNA form, the CDR3 reads TGCGCCAGCAGTGCCCTAGCGGGAGGGCCTTCTGAGCAGTTCTTC. The V and J genes are TRBV10-1 and TRBJ2-1, with 12 positions matching TRBD2. This CDR3 is built from 15 residues. Looked up from germline, CDR1 is WNHNN and CDR2 is SYGVQD (reference sequence). With 4 bases clipped from V and 9 bases from J, the junction kept 7 bases outside the gene matches.

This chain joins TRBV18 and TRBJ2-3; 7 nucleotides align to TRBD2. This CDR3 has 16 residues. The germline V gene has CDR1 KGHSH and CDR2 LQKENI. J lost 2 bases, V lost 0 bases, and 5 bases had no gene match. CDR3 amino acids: CASSPPSSGLTDTQYF. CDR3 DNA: TGTGCCAGCTCACCACCTTCTAGCGGCCTCACAGATACGCAGTATTTT.

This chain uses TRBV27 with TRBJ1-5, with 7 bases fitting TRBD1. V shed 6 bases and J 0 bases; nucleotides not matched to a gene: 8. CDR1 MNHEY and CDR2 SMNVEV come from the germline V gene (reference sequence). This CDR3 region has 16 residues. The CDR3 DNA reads TGTGCCAGCAGCAGAACAGGGGTAAATAGCAATCAGCCCCAGCATTTT. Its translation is CASSRTGVNSNQPQHF.

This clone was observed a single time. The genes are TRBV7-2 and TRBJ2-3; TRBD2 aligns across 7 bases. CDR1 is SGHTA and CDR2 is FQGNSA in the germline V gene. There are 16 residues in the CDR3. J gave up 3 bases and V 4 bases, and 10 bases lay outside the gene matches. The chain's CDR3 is CASSSRGEGATDTQYF. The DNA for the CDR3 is TGTGCCAGCAGCTCCCGGGGGGAGGGTGCAACAGATACGCAGTATTTT.

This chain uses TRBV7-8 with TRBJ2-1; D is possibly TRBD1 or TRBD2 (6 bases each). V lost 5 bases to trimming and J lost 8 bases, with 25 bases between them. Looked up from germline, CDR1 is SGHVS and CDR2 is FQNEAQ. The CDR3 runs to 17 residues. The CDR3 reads CASSPPGPGHSGDEQFF. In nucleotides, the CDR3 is TGTGCCAGCAGCCCCCCGGGCCCGGGACATAGCGGTGATGAGCAGTTCTTC.

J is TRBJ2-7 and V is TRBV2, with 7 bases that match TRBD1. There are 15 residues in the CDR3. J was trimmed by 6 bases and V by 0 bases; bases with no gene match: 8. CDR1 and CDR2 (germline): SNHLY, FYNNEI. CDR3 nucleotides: TGTGCCAGCAGTGAAGCGAACCACCCAGGGGGCGAGCAGTACTTC. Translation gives CASSEANHPGGEQYF.